Listed here are 15 T cell receptor beta chains from one sample, sequenced in a study of control samples from healthy donors and cancer patients. Clones were sequenced by immunoSEQ multiplex PCR, and TCRdb holds only the in-frame ones, with some missing. The data contain about 150,000 clones, approximately 96% of them seen just once; the ten biggest clones take up approximately 5.5%. Input material: blood. The origin of the receptors is a man aged 40-49 years in good health.

A note on this clone: In the same sample, other DNA sequences code for this CDR3. The gene calls are TRBV27 and TRBJ2-3; no clear D gene. Trimming removed 4 bases from V and 3 bases from J, with 2 bases in between. There are 11 residues in the CDR3. Germline lookup yields CDR1 MNHEY and CDR2 SMNVEV (reference sequence). In DNA form, the CDR3 reads TGTGCCAGCAGTTCGACAGATACGCAGTATTTT. Its translation: CASSSTDTQYF.

The chain employs TRBV19 and TRBJ1-4; the D gene is possibly TRBD1 (6 bases). CDR3 length: 21 amino acids. Trimming shortened V by 5 bases and J by 0 bases, and 28 bases separated the two germline ends. Germline V gene data show CDR1 as LNHDA and CDR2 as SQIVND (reference sequence). The CDR3 DNA sequence: TGTGCCAGTAGTTCACCAAACAAATTACAGGGACATTATGCAACTAATGAAAAACTGTTTTTT. Translated: CASSSPNKLQGHYATNEKLFF.

V and J are TRBV19 and TRBJ1-5; D is unclear. This CDR3 has 13 amino acids. The germline V gene encodes CDR1 LNHDA and CDR2 SQIVND (reference sequence). The ends were cut back, 3 bases at V and 5 bases at J, with 8 bases in the middle. The DNA for the CDR3 is TGTGCCAGTAGTATGGTGACGTATCAGCCCCAGCATTTT. This encodes CASSMVTYQPQHF.

The chain carries TRBV14 and TRBJ2-7; possibly TRBD1 for D (5 bases). Trimming pared 0 bases from V and 9 bases from J, leaving 15 bases between. Germline-derived CDR1 and CDR2 are SGHDN and FVKESK. There are 14 residues in the CDR3. The CDR3 sequence is CASSQDYVVGRQYF. DNA of the CDR3: TGTGCCAGCAGCCAAGATTACGTGGTGGGGCGGCAGTACTTC.

The chain combines TRBV7-2 with TRBJ1-1; 7 bases match TRBD1. The CDR3 loop spans 14 amino acids. Per germline, CDR1 SGHTA and CDR2 FQGNSA. The trim removed 6 bases at V and 4 bases at J, leaving 8 bases unmatched. CDR3 residues: CASRLRGGGTEAFF. In nucleotides, the CDR3 is TGTGCCAGCAGGCTTCGAGGGGGCGGCACTGAAGCTTTCTTT.

This chain joins TRBV6-5 and TRBJ1-2; D is perhaps TRBD1 (6 bases). The CDR3 consists of 15 residues. The germline V gene encodes CDR1 MNHEY and CDR2 SVGAGI. Trimming took off 4 bases at V and 6 bases at J, with 18 bases between the two ends. The CDR3 DNA reads TGTGCCAGCAGTTCGACACCCAACCGACAGGATGGCTACACCTTC. Residues: CASSSTPNRQDGYTF.

With regard to this clone: Other DNA sequences in the sample encode the same CDR3. The chain has TRBV19 and TRBJ1-1; TRBD1 might be the D (5 bases). The CDR3 has 14 residues. Per germline, CDR1 LNHDA and CDR2 SQIVND (reference sequence). Trimming removed 3 bases at V and 0 bases at J, with 8 bases between. The CDR3 protein is CASSIQGLNTEAFF. The CDR3 bases are TGTGCCAGTAGTATTCAGGGCCTGAACACTGAAGCTTTCTTT.

This clone came up once. The chain recombines TRBV7-2 with TRBJ1-5, with 8 bases aligning to TRBD1. The CDR3 loop spans 14 amino acids. From germline, CDR1 is SGHTA and CDR2 FQGNSA. V shed 3 bases, J shed 5 bases, and the junction held 3 bases outside the gene matches. This chain's CDR3 is CASSFSGGYQPQHF. CDR3 bases: TGTGCCAGCAGCTTCTCAGGGGGCTATCAGCCCCAGCATTTT.

This rearrangement joins TRBV9 to TRBJ1-1; no clear D gene. This CDR3 has 13 amino acids. V was cut by 1 base and J by 4 bases, with 8 bases left in between. CDR1 and CDR2 (germline): SGDLS, YYNGEE. CDR3: CASSVTRTTEAFF. The CDR3, as DNA: TGTGCCAGCAGCGTAACCCGGACCACTGAAGCTTTCTTT.

The chain couples TRBV27 to TRBJ1-6, with TRBD1 as a possible D gene (6 bases). Per germline, CDR1 MNHEY and CDR2 SMNVEV (reference sequence). The CDR3 contains 14 residues. V lost 8 bases and J 10 bases, leaving 18 bases between the germline ends. This CDR3 reads CASSQGSRGSPLHF. The CDR3 DNA follows: TGTGCCAGCTCCCAGGGGTCCCGGGGGTCACCCCTCCACTTT.

As DNA, the CDR3 is TGTGCCAGCAGTTTGGGGCAGGGTAGCACTGAAGCTTTCTTT. It codes for CASSLGQGSTEAFF. The V call is TRBV27, the J call TRBJ1-1; the D gene is possibly TRBD1 (5 bases). This CDR3 has 14 amino acids. CDR1 and CDR2 (germline): MNHEY, SMNVEV (reference sequence). Trimming took off 3 bases at V and 4 bases at J, with 12 bases between the two ends.

J is TRBJ1-6 and V is TRBV5-6; no definite D call. V was pared by 6 bases and J by 0 bases, with 7 bases between. The germline gives CDR1 SGHDT, CDR2 YYEEEE. This CDR3 has 14 residues. For the CDR3, the DNA is TGTGCCAGCACCATAAGCTCCTATAATTCACCCCTCCACTTT. As protein: CASTISSYNSPLHF.

The chain couples TRBV7-9 to TRBJ1-1; D is ambiguous. CDR1 and CDR2 from the germline V gene are SEHNR and FQNEAQ (reference sequence). Trimming took 2 bases from V and 0 from J, leaving 4 bases between them. This CDR3 is built from 13 residues. As DNA, the CDR3 is TGTGCCAGCAGCTTAAGCTTGAACACTGAAGCTTTCTTT. This encodes CASSLSLNTEAFF.

This clone has more than one count but fewer than ten. This rearrangement joins TRBV4-1 to TRBJ1-5; the D is unclear. CDR3 length: 15 residues. Germline CDR1 and CDR2: MGHRA and YSYEKL. The ends were cut back, 4 bases at V and 1 base at J, with 11 bases in the middle. In DNA form, the CDR3 reads TGCGCCAGCAGCCCCGACCCGGGGAGCAATCAGCCCCAGCATTTT. It encodes CASSPDPGSNQPQHF.

This sequence joins TRBV5-5 and TRBJ1-1, with D uncertain. V lost 6 bases, J lost 4 bases, and 10 bases lay in between. Germline-derived CDR1 and CDR2 are SGHKS and YYEKEE (reference sequence). This CDR3 has 12 amino acids. The CDR3 DNA is TGTGCCAGCATTAAAGAATCCACTGAAGCTTTCTTT. This translates into CASIKESTEAFF.